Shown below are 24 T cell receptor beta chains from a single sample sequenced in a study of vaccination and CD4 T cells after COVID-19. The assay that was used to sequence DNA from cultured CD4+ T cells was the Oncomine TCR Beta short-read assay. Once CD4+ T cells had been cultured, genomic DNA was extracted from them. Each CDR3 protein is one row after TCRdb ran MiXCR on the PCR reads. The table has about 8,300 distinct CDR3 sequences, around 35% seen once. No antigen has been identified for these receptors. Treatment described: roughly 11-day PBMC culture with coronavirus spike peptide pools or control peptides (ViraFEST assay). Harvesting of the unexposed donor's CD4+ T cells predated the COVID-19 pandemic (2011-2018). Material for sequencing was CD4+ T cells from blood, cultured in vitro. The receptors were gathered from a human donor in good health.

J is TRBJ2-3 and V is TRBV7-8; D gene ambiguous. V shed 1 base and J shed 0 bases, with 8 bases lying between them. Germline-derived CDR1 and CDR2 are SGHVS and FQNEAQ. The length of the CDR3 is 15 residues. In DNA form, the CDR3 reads TGTGCCAGCAGCTTAGATCCCTATAGCACAGATACGCAGTATTTT. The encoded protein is CASSLDPYSTDTQYF. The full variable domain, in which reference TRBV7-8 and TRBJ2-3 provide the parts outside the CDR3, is GAGVSQSPRYKVAKRGQDVALRCDPISGHVSLFWYQQALGQGPEFLTYFQNEAQLDKSGLPSDRFFAERPEGSVSTLKIQRTQQEDSAVYLCASSLDPYSTDTQYFGPGTRLTVL.

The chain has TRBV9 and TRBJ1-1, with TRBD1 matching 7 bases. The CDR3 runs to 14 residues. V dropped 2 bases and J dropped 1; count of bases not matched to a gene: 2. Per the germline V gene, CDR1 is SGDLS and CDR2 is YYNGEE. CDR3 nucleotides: TGTGCCAGCAGCGTTCAGGGGGAGAACACTGAAGCTTTCTTT. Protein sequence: CASSVQGENTEAFF.

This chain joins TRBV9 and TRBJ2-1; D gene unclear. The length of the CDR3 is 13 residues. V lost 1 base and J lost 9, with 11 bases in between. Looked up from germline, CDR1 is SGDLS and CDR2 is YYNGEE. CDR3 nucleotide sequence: TGTGCCAGCAGCGTATCCGATCAGTCTGAGCAGTTCTTC. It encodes CASSVSDQSEQFF.

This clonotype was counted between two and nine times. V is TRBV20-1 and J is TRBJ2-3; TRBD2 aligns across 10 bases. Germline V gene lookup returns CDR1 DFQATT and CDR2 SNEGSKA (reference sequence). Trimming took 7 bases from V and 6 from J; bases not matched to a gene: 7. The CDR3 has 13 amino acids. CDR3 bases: TGCAGTGGATCACTAGCGGGGACCGATACGCAGTATTTT. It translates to CSGSLAGTDTQYF.

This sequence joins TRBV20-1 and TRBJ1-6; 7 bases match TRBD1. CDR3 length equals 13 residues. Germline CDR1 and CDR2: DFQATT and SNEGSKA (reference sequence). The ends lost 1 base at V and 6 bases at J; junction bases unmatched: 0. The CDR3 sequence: CSARGQGNSPLHF. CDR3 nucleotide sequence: TGCAGTGCTAGAGGACAGGGTAATTCACCCCTCCACTTT.

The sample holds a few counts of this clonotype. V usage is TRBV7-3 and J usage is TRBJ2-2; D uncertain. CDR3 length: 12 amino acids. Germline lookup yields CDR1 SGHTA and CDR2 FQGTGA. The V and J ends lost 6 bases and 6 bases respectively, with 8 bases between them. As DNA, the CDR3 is TGTGCCAGCAGTCCTTTGGCCGGGGAGCTGTTTTTT. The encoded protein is CASSPLAGELFF.

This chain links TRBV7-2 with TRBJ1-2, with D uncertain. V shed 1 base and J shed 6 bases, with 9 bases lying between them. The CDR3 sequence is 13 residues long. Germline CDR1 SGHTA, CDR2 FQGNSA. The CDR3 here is CASSLVQTDGYTF. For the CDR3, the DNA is TGTGCCAGCAGCTTAGTCCAAACAGATGGCTACACCTTC. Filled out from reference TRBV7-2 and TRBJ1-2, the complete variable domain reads GAGVSQSPSNKVTEKGKDVELRCDPISGHTALYWYRQSLGQGLEFLIYFQGNSAPDKSGLPSDRFSAERTGGSVSTLTIQRTQQEDSAVYLCASSLVQTDGYTFGSGTRLTVV.

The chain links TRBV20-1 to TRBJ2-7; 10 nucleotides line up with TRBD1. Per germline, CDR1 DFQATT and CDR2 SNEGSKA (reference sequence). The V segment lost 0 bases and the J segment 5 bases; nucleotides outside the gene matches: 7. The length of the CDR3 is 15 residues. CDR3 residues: CSARDPGGTGDEQYF. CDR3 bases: TGCAGTGCTAGAGACCCAGGCGGGACAGGGGACGAGCAGTACTTC.

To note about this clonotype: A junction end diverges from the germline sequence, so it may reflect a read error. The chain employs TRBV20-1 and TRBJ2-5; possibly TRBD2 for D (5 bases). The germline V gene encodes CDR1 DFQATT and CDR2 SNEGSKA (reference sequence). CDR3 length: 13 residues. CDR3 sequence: CSTRATGRETQYF. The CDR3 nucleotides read TGCAGTACTAGGGCCACTGGTCGTGAGACCCAGTACTTC.

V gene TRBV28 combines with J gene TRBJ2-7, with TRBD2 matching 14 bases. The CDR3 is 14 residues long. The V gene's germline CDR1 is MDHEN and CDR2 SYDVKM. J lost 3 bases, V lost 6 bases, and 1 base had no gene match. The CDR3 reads CASSGTSGSYEQYF. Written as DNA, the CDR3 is TGTGCCAGCAGCGGGACTAGCGGGAGCTACGAGCAGTACTTC.

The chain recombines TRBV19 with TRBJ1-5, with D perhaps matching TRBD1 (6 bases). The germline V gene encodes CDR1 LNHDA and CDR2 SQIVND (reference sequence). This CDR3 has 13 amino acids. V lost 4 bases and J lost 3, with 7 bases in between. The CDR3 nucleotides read TGTGCCAGTAGTAGGGACACCAATCAGCCCCAGCATTTT. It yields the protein CASSRDTNQPQHF.

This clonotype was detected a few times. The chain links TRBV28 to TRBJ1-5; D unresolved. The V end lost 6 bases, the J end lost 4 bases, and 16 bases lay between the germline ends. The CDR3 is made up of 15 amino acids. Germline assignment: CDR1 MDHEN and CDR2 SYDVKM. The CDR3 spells CASREDARRNQPQHF. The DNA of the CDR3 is TGTGCCAGCAGAGAGGACGCTCGGCGGAATCAGCCCCAGCATTTT.

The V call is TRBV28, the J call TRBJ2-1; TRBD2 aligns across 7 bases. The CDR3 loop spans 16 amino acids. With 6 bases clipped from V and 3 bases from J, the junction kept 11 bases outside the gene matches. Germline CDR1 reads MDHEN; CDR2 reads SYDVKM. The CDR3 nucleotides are TGTGCCAGCAGGTCAGGGAGAGCTAGCGGCTACAATGAGCAGTTCTTC. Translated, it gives CASRSGRASGYNEQFF.

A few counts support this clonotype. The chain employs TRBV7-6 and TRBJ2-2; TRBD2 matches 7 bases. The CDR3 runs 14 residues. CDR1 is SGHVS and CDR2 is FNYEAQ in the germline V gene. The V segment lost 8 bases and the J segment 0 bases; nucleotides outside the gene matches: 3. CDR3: CASGLAANTGELFF. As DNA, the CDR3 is TGTGCCAGCGGGCTAGCGGCGAACACCGGGGAGCTGTTTTTT.

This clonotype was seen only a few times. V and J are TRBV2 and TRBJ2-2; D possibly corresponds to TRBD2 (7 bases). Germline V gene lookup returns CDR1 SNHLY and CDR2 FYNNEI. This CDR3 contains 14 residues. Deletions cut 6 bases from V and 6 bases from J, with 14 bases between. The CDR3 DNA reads TGTGCCAGCAGGGCTCTAGGGGGGGCCGGGGAGCTGTTTTTT. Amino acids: CASRALGGAGELFF. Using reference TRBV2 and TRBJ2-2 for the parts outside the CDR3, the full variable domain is EPEVTQTPSHQVTQMGQEVILRCVPISNHLYFYWYRQILGQKVEFLVSFYNNEISEKSEIFDDQFSVERPDGSNFTLKIRSTKLEDSAMYFCASRALGGAGELFFGEGSRLTVL.

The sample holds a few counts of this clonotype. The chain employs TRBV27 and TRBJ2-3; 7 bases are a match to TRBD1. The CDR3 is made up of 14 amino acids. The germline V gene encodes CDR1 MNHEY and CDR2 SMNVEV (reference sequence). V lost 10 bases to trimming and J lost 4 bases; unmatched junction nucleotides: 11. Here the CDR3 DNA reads TGTGCCACCCAAACTTACAGGGGTGCAGATACGCAGTATTTT. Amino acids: CATQTYRGADTQYF.

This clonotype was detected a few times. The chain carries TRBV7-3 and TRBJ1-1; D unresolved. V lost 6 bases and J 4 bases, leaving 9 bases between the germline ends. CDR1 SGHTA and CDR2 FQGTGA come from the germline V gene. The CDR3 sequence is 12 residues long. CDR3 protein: CASSSWGTEAFF. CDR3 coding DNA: TGTGCCAGCAGTTCCTGGGGCACTGAAGCTTTCTTT.

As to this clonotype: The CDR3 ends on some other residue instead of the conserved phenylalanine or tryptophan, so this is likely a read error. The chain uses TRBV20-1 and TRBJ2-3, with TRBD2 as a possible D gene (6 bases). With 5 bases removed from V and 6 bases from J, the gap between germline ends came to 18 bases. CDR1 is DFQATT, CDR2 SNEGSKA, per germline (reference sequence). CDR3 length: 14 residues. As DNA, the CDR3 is TGCAGTGCTCAAAGACTAGTAAGAGGCGATACGCAGTATCTT. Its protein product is CSAQRLVRGDTQYL.

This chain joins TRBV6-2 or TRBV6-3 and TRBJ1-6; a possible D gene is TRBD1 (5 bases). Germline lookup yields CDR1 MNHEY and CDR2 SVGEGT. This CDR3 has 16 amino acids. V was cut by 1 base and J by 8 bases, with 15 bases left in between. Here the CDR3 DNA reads TGTGCCAGCAGTTACTTGGATCGGGGCTCGGATTCACCCCTCCACTTT. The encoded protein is CASSYLDRGSDSPLHF.

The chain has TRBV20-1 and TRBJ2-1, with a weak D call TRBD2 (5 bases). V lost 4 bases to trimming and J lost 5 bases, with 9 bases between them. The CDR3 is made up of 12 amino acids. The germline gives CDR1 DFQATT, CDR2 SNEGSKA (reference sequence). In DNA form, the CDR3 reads TGCAGTGCTACGGACTGGAACAATGAGCAGTTCTTC. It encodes CSATDWNNEQFF.

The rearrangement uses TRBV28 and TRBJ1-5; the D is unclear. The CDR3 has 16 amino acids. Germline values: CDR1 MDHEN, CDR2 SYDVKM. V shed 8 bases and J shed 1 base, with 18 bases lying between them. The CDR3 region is CASPPSGRLSNQPQHF. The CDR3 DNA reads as TGTGCCAGCCCACCCTCGGGCAGACTGAGCAATCAGCCCCAGCATTTT.

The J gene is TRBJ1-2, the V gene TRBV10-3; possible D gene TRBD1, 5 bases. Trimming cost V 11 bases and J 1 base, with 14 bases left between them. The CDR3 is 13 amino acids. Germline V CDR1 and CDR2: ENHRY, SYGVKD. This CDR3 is CAAGQGDNYGYTF. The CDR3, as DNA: TGTGCCGCGGGGCAGGGAGATAACTATGGCTACACCTTC.

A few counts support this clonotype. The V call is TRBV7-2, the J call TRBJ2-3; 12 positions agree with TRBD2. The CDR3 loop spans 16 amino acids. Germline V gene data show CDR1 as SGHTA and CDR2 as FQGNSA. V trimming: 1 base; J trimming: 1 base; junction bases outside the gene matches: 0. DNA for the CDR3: TGTGCCAGCAGCTTAGGACTAGCGGGGGGCACAGATACGCAGTATTTT. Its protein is CASSLGLAGGTDTQYF.

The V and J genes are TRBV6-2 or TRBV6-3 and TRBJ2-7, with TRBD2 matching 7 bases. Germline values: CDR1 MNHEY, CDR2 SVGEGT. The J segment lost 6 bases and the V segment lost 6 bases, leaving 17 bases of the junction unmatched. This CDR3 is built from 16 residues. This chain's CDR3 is CASRHPRAGEMAEQYF. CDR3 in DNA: TGTGCCAGCAGACACCCCCGGGCGGGAGAAATGGCCGAGCAGTACTTC.